A selection of T cell receptor beta chains follows, all from one sample in a study of T cells after yellow fever vaccination. TCRdb redid the calling of the 5' RACE reads with MiXCR, one entry per CDR3 protein. In the table there are around 400,000 distinct CDR3 sequences, more than 9% of which are singletons. The input for sequencing was PBMCs, taken on the day of the first yellow fever vaccination. These TCRs come from a man younger than 35 who received the YFV17D yellow fever vaccine. Each CDR3 is given with its conserved first and last residue. Each record gives: clone size, V gene, D gene, J gene, CDR3 protein, CDR3 DNA. The D gene is left open where the match is weak. The listing skips clone size in some rows; elsewhere it reads once, few, many or a size class.

clone size: -; V gene: TRBV6-2/TRBV6-3; D gene: -; J gene: TRBJ2-7; CDR3 protein: CASSYSPHEQYF; CDR3 DNA: TGTGCCAGCAGTTACTCGCCCCACGAGCAGTACTTC
clone size: many; V gene: TRBV7-2; D gene: -; J gene: TRBJ2-5; CDR3 protein: CASSPKETQYF; CDR3 DNA: TGTGCCAGCAGCCCAAAAGAGACCCAGTACTTC
clone size: -; V gene: TRBV4-1; D gene: -; J gene: TRBJ2-2; CDR3 protein: CASRKRGSGELFF; CDR3 DNA: TGCGCCAGCAGAAAAAGGGGGTCCGGGGAGCTGTTTTTT
clone size: -; V gene: TRBV5-1; D gene: -; J gene: TRBJ2-5; CDR3 protein: CASSSQGLRGETQYF; CDR3 DNA: TGCGCCAGCAGCTCACAGGGTTTGCGGGGGGAGACCCAGTACTTC
clone size: many; V gene: TRBV4-3; D gene: TRBD2; J gene: TRBJ2-5; CDR3 protein: CASSRGLAGLQETQYF; CDR3 DNA: TGCGCCAGCAGCCGAGGACTAGCGGGGCTTCAAGAGACCCAGTACTTC
clone size: -; V gene: TRBV3-1; D gene: -; J gene: TRBJ2-7; CDR3 protein: CASSQATYEQYF; CDR3 DNA: TGTGCCAGCAGCCAAGCCACCTACGAGCAGTACTTC
clone size: few; V gene: TRBV5-1; D gene: TRBD1; J gene: TRBJ1-1; CDR3 protein: CASSLGQGHTEAFF; CDR3 DNA: TGCGCCAGCAGCCTGGGACAGGGCCACACTGAAGCTTTCTTT
clone size: -; V gene: TRBV9; D gene: -; J gene: TRBJ2-5; CDR3 protein: CASSARAETQYF; CDR3 DNA: TGTGCCAGCAGCGCTAGAGCGGAGACCCAGTACTTC
clone size: few; V gene: TRBV10-3; D gene: TRBD1; J gene: TRBJ1-1; CDR3 protein: CAITQGGNTEAFF; CDR3 DNA: TGTGCCATCACCCAGGGGGGGAACACTGAAGCTTTCTTT
clone size: few; V gene: TRBV4-3; D gene: -; J gene: TRBJ1-2; CDR3 protein: CASSRERGGGYGYTF; CDR3 DNA: TGCGCCAGCAGCAGGGAGAGGGGGGGTGGATATGGCTACACCTTC
clone size: few; V gene: TRBV7-2; D gene: -; J gene: TRBJ1-2; CDR3 protein: CASSREQGFYGYTF; CDR3 DNA: TGTGCCAGCAGTCGAGAACAGGGATTCTATGGCTACACCTTC
clone size: once; V gene: TRBV19; D gene: TRBD1; J gene: TRBJ2-5; CDR3 protein: CASRDRAKGQETQYF; CDR3 DNA: TGTGCCAGTAGAGACAGGGCCAAAGGGCAAGAGACCCAGTACTTC
clone size: -; V gene: TRBV7-2; D gene: TRBD2; J gene: TRBJ2-7; CDR3 protein: CASSTRSGGADEQYF; CDR3 DNA: TGTGCCAGCAGCACCCGCAGCGGGGGGGCCGACGAGCAGTACTTC
clone size: few; V gene: TRBV12-5; D gene: -; J gene: TRBJ2-7; CDR3 protein: CASGLVNLYEQYF; CDR3 DNA: TGTGCTAGTGGTTTGGTCAATCTCTACGAGCAGTACTTC
clone size: few; V gene: TRBV4-1; D gene: -; J gene: TRBJ2-7; CDR3 protein: CASSQDGGGAYEQYF; CDR3 DNA: TGCGCCAGCAGCCAAGACGGGGGTGGGGCTTACGAGCAGTACTTC
clone size: -; V gene: TRBV6-2/TRBV6-3; D gene: -; J gene: TRBJ2-3; CDR3 protein: CASSYGSSIVDTQYF; CDR3 DNA: TGTGCCAGCAGTTACGGGTCTAGCATTGTGGATACGCAGTATTTT
clone size: -; V gene: TRBV2; D gene: -; J gene: TRBJ1-1; CDR3 protein: CASEDERNTEAFF; CDR3 DNA: TGTGCCAGCGAGGACGAGAGGAACACTGAAGCTTTCTTT
clone size: -; V gene: TRBV5-1; D gene: TRBD1; J gene: TRBJ2-5; CDR3 protein: CASSTGQWETQYF; CDR3 DNA: TGCGCCAGCAGCACGGGACAGTGGGAGACCCAGTACTTC
clone size: few; V gene: TRBV6-5; D gene: TRBD1; J gene: TRBJ1-2; CDR3 protein: CASSYGQGIYGYTF; CDR3 DNA: TGTGCCAGCAGTTACGGACAGGGGATTTATGGCTACACCTTC
clone size: few; V gene: TRBV11-1; D gene: -; J gene: TRBJ2-3; CDR3 protein: CASSPTRGQGSWGSTDTQYF; CDR3 DNA: TGTGCCAGCAGCCCGACCCGGGGACAAGGGTCCTGGGGTAGCACAGATACGCAGTATTTT
clone size: many; V gene: TRBV27; D gene: -; J gene: TRBJ1-1; CDR3 protein: CASSFQGLAEAFF; CDR3 DNA: TGTGCCAGCAGTTTCCAGGGCCTCGCTGAAGCTTTCTTT
clone size: -; V gene: TRBV27; D gene: -; J gene: TRBJ2-3; CDR3 protein: CASSPLMRGLDGDTQYF; CDR3 DNA: TGTGCCAGCAGTCCTTTGATGAGGGGATTAGACGGCGATACGCAGTATTTT
clone size: few; V gene: TRBV12-3/TRBV12-4; D gene: TRBD1; J gene: TRBJ1-4; CDR3 protein: CAARGPDEKLFF; CDR3 DNA: TGTGCCGCCAGGGGGCCGGATGAAAAACTGTTTTTT
clone size: -; V gene: TRBV7-8; D gene: TRBD1; J gene: TRBJ2-5; CDR3 protein: CASKSKTGVQETQYF; CDR3 DNA: TGTGCCAGCAAATCCAAGACAGGGGTCCAAGAGACCCAGTACTTC
clone size: -; V gene: TRBV12-3/TRBV12-4; D gene: -; J gene: TRBJ1-1; CDR3 protein: CASSLPGEGGTEAFF; CDR3 DNA: TGTGCCAGCAGTTTACCTGGGGAGGGCGGAACTGAAGCTTTCTTT
clone size: -; V gene: TRBV11-3; D gene: -; J gene: TRBJ2-2; CDR3 protein: CASSLDLMAGELFF; CDR3 DNA: TGTGCCAGCAGCTTAGATCTTATGGCCGGGGAGCTGTTTTTT
clone size: -; V gene: TRBV6-4; D gene: TRBD2; J gene: TRBJ2-1; CDR3 protein: CASSDSAGGYNEQFF; CDR3 DNA: TGTGCCAGCAGTGACTCAGCGGGGGGGTACAATGAGCAGTTCTTC
clone size: few; V gene: TRBV6-5; D gene: -; J gene: TRBJ2-2; CDR3 protein: CASSYGALPGELFF; CDR3 DNA: TGTGCCAGCAGTTACGGGGCCTTACCCGGGGAGCTGTTTTTT
clone size: -; V gene: TRBV4-2; D gene: -; J gene: TRBJ2-7; CDR3 protein: CASSQVGLAASSYEQYF; CDR3 DNA: TGTGCCAGCAGCCAAGTAGGTCTGGCGGCGAGCTCCTACGAGCAGTACTTC
clone size: few; V gene: TRBV18; D gene: -; J gene: TRBJ2-1; CDR3 protein: CASSPLARNEQFF; CDR3 DNA: TGTGCCAGCTCACCACTAGCAAGGAATGAGCAGTTCTTC
clone size: few; V gene: TRBV4-1; D gene: -; J gene: TRBJ1-5; CDR3 protein: CASSQEHPRGNQPQHF; CDR3 DNA: TGCGCCAGCAGCCAAGAGCACCCAAGGGGCAATCAGCCCCAGCATTTT
clone size: -; V gene: TRBV4-1; D gene: -; J gene: TRBJ1-2; CDR3 protein: CASSRLQGLIGGYTF; CDR3 DNA: TGCGCCAGCAGCCGGTTACAGGGTCTTATAGGTGGCTACACCTTC
clone size: few; V gene: TRBV7-8; D gene: TRBD2; J gene: TRBJ2-1; CDR3 protein: CASSPGGGGGPSYNEQFF; CDR3 DNA: TGTGCCAGCAGCCCCGGGGGGGGCGGGGGGCCCTCCTACAATGAGCAGTTCTTC
clone size: many; V gene: TRBV12-3/TRBV12-4; D gene: TRBD1; J gene: TRBJ1-6; CDR3 protein: CASSLSGQNSPLHF; CDR3 DNA: TGTGCCAGCAGTTTATCGGGACAGAATTCACCCCTCCACTTT
clone size: few; V gene: TRBV10-3; D gene: TRBD1; J gene: TRBJ2-7; CDR3 protein: CAISPEPGQEQYF; CDR3 DNA: TGTGCCATCAGCCCAGAACCGGGACAGGAGCAGTACTTC
clone size: -; V gene: TRBV29-1; D gene: -; J gene: TRBJ2-1; CDR3 protein: CSVDRGRDPYNEQFF; CDR3 DNA: TGCAGCGTTGACCGCGGCAGGGACCCCTACAATGAGCAGTTCTTC
clone size: -; V gene: TRBV20-1; D gene: TRBD2; J gene: TRBJ2-3; CDR3 protein: CSAVPGLAVSTDTQYF; CDR3 DNA: TGCAGTGCTGTTCCGGGACTAGCGGTGAGCACAGATACGCAGTATTTT
clone size: many; V gene: TRBV27; D gene: -; J gene: TRBJ2-1; CDR3 protein: CASRRVGQQFF; CDR3 DNA: TGTGCCAGCCGCAGGGTCGGGCAGCAGTTCTTC
clone size: many; V gene: TRBV28; D gene: TRBD2; J gene: TRBJ2-1; CDR3 protein: CASSSGAYNEQFF; CDR3 DNA: TGTGCCAGTTCTAGCGGGGCCTACAATGAGCAGTTCTTC
clone size: -; V gene: TRBV6-1; D gene: -; J gene: TRBJ1-4; CDR3 protein: CASSPPRQGWTNEKLFF; CDR3 DNA: TGTGCCAGCAGTCCGCCTAGGCAGGGATGGACTAATGAAAAACTGTTTTTT
clone size: -; V gene: TRBV4-3; D gene: -; J gene: TRBJ2-1; CDR3 protein: CASSQDQETRFYNEQFF; CDR3 DNA: TGCGCCAGCAGCCAAGATCAGGAGACTCGATTCTACAATGAGCAGTTCTTC
clone size: few; V gene: TRBV6-4; D gene: TRBD1; J gene: TRBJ2-5; CDR3 protein: CASSDSDRGQKWETQYF; CDR3 DNA: TGTGCCAGCAGTGACTCTGACAGGGGGCAGAAATGGGAGACCCAGTACTTC
clone size: -; V gene: TRBV6-2/TRBV6-3; D gene: -; J gene: TRBJ2-3; CDR3 protein: CASSYVSGGRTDTQYF; CDR3 DNA: TGTGCCAGCAGTTACGTGAGCGGTGGGCGCACAGATACGCAGTATTTT
clone size: few; V gene: TRBV6-6; D gene: TRBD1; J gene: TRBJ1-1; CDR3 protein: CASIHDREVAAFF; CDR3 DNA: TGTGCCAGCATCCATGACAGGGAAGTTGCAGCTTTCTTT
clone size: -; V gene: TRBV5-5; D gene: -; J gene: TRBJ1-2; CDR3 protein: CASSLVGRDNYGYTF; CDR3 DNA: TGTGCCAGCAGCTTGGTCGGCAGGGACAACTATGGCTACACCTTC
clone size: few; V gene: TRBV20-1; D gene: TRBD2; J gene: TRBJ2-7; CDR3 protein: CSARALAGAIWEQYF; CDR3 DNA: TGCAGTGCTAGAGCACTAGCGGGGGCTATTTGGGAGCAGTACTTC
clone size: -; V gene: TRBV5-1; D gene: -; J gene: TRBJ2-3; CDR3 protein: CASSHEPRRMSTDTQYF; CDR3 DNA: TGCGCCAGCAGCCACGAACCTCGGAGGATGAGTACAGATACGCAGTATTTT
clone size: -; V gene: TRBV5-1; D gene: TRBD2; J gene: TRBJ2-1; CDR3 protein: CASSLELGLPTNEQFF; CDR3 DNA: TGCGCCAGCAGCTTGGAACTGGGACTACCCACCAATGAGCAGTTCTTC
clone size: many; V gene: TRBV6-2/TRBV6-3; D gene: TRBD1; J gene: TRBJ2-4; CDR3 protein: CASSWGQGAKNIQYF; CDR3 DNA: TGTGCCAGCAGCTGGGGACAGGGGGCCAAAAACATTCAGTACTTC
clone size: few; V gene: TRBV7-9; D gene: TRBD2; J gene: TRBJ2-3; CDR3 protein: CASSPSGGSLDTQYF; CDR3 DNA: TGTGCCAGCAGCCCGTCGGGGGGGTCCCTCGATACGCAGTATTTT
clone size: -; V gene: TRBV7-2; D gene: TRBD2; J gene: TRBJ2-1; CDR3 protein: CASSVAGGVEQFF; CDR3 DNA: TGTGCCAGCAGCGTAGCGGGGGGGGTTGAGCAGTTCTTC
clone size: -; V gene: TRBV9; D gene: -; J gene: TRBJ2-5; CDR3 protein: CARLPRDDQETQYF; CDR3 DNA: TGTGCCAGGCTCCCCAGGGACGACCAAGAGACCCAGTACTTC
clone size: few; V gene: TRBV3-1; D gene: TRBD2; J gene: TRBJ2-3; CDR3 protein: CASSPPSGPQYF; CDR3 DNA: TGTGCCAGCAGCCCCCCTAGCGGACCGCAGTATTTT
clone size: -; V gene: TRBV20-1; D gene: -; J gene: TRBJ1-5; CDR3 protein: CSARAQLNQPQHF; CDR3 DNA: TGCAGTGCTAGAGCCCAGCTCAATCAGCCCCAGCATTTT
clone size: few; V gene: TRBV7-9; D gene: TRBD2; J gene: TRBJ2-5; CDR3 protein: CASSTQLAVQETQYF; CDR3 DNA: TGTGCCAGCAGCACGCAACTAGCGGTCCAAGAGACCCAGTACTTC